This passage covers 2 T cell receptor beta chains from one sample sequenced in a study of blood T cells in healthy people across ages. The use of a sample-barcoded 5' primer and a J-beta primer mix characterized a second PCR of 7 to 11 cycles. Via MiXCR, TCRdb re-called the 5' RACE reads, giving one row per CDR3 protein. The sample yields 1.2 million to 1.5 million distinct CDR3 sequences, 59% seen once. Source material: blood. The receptor source for this set is a man aged 18 to 29 in good health.

This clonotype was detected a few times. The rearrangement uses TRBV20-1 and TRBJ2-1; 9 nucleotides line up with TRBD2. Per germline, CDR1 DFQATT and CDR2 SNEGSKA (reference sequence). The CDR3 runs 15 residues. Unmatched junction bases numbered 14, after V lost 6 bases and J lost 8 bases. The CDR3 loop reads CSAPLGLAGLYEQFF. CDR3 nucleotides: TGCAGTGCCCCGCTGGGGCTAGCGGGGCTCTATGAGCAGTTCTTC.

The chain combines TRBV5-1 with TRBJ2-3; weak D call: TRBD2 (5 bases). This CDR3 has 16 amino acids. Germline loops: CDR1 SGHRS, CDR2 YFSETQ. The germline V and J ends were trimmed by 2 bases and 0 bases, with 13 bases remaining between them. CDR3 sequence reads: CASSFERTSSTDTQYF. The CDR3 nucleotides read TGCGCCAGCAGCTTCGAGCGGACCTCTAGCACAGATACGCAGTATTTT.